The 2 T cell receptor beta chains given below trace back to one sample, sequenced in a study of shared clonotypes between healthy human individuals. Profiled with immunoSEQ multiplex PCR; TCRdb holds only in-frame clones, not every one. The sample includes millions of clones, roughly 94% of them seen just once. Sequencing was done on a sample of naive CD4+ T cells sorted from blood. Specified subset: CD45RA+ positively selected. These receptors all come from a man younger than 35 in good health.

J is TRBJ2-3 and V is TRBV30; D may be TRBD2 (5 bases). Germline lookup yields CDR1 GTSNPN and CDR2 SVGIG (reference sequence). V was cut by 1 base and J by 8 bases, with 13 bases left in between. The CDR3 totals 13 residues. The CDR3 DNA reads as TGTGCCTGGAGTGCCTTGGACTCGGGTACGCAGTATTTT. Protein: CAWSALDSGTQYF.

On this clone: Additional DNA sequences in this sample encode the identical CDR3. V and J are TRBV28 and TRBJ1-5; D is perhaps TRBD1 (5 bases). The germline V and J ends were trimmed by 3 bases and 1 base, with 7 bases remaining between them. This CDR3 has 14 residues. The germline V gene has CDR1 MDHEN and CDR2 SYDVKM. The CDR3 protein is CASSLGLSNQPQHF. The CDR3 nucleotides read TGTGCCAGCAGTTTGGGACTAAGCAATCAGCCCCAGCATTTT.